The 4 T cell receptor beta chains below were found in one sample sequenced in a study of regulatory T cells in long-lasting Graves disease. Arm-PCR of CDR3 regions and iRepertoire HTBI primers were used to build TCR beta libraries. TCRdb redid the calling of the multiplex PCR reads with MiXCR, one entry per CDR3 protein. This table holds hundreds of thousands of distinct CDR3 sequences, 25% to 30% found once. Documented time point: persistent/refractory GD, antithyroid drugs over 5 years with positive TRAb. From PBMCs, RNA was extracted and then used to make the TCR library. The material sequenced was peripheral blood mononuclear cells (PBMCs), taken when the disease was refractory, from a patient treated with antithyroid drugs. The receptors originated from a female donor with Graves disease.

The V and J genes are TRBV20-1 and TRBJ2-1; maybe TRBD2 (6 bases). V was clipped by 3 bases and J by 4 bases, with 13 bases between them. Germline V gene lookup returns CDR1 DFQATT and CDR2 SNEGSKA (reference sequence). This CDR3 is 14 amino acids long. CDR3 DNA sequence: TGCAGTGCTAGCTCGGCGGGGCTGTACAATGAGCAGTTCTTC. Translating gives CSASSAGLYNEQFF.

The chain employs TRBV13 and TRBJ2-2; 14 nucleotides match TRBD2. Trimming removed 4 bases from V and 4 bases from J; junction bases left unmatched: 8. The CDR3 contains 18 residues. Germline CDR1 PRHDT, CDR2 FYEKMQ (reference sequence). The CDR3, as DNA: TGTGCCAGCAGCTCCCTGGGACTAGCGGGAGTCACCACCGGGGAGCTGTTTTTT. Translating gives CASSSLGLAGVTTGELFF.

This clonotype occurred many times. At one of its ends the junction is not consistent with the germline gene, which may arise from a read error. This chain connects TRBV12-3 or TRBV12-4 to TRBJ1-1, with a weak D call TRBD1 (5 bases). The CDR3 is 15 residues long. In DNA form, the CDR3 reads TGTGCCAGCAGTTTAGGAGGGACGCCGAGCACTCAAGCTTTCTTT. It codes for CASSLGGTPSTQAFF.

Of note for this clonotype: At one end, the junction sequence differs from germline, possibly due to a read error. The V gene is TRBV5-1, the J gene TRBJ2-7; D perhaps matches TRBD1 (5 bases). Germline values: CDR1 SGHRS, CDR2 YFSETQ. This CDR3 spans 13 amino acids. CDR3: CVSSSTGTYEQYF. In nucleotides, the CDR3 is TGCGTCAGCAGCTCTACAGGAACATACGAGCAGTACTTC.